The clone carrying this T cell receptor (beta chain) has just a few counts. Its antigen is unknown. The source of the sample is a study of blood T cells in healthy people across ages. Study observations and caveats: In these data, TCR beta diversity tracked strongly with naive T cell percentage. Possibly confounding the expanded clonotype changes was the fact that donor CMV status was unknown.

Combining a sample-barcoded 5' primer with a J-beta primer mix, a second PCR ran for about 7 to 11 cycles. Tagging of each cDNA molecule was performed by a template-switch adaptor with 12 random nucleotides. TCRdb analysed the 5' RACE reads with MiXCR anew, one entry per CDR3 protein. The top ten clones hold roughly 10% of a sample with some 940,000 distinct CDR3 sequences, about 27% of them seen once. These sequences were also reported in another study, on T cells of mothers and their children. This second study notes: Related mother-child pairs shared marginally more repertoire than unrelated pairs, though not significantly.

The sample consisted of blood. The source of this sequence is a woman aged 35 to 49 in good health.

The CDR3 protein is CATSDFEYGYTF. The CDR3 DNA sequence: TGTGCCACCAGTGATTTCGAGTATGGCTACACCTTC. The chain carries TRBV24-1 and TRBJ1-2; no firm D call. The CDR3 has 12 amino acids. Germline loops: CDR1 KGHDR, CDR2 SFDVKD. The ends were cut back, 1 base at V and 5 bases at J, with 4 bases in the middle.